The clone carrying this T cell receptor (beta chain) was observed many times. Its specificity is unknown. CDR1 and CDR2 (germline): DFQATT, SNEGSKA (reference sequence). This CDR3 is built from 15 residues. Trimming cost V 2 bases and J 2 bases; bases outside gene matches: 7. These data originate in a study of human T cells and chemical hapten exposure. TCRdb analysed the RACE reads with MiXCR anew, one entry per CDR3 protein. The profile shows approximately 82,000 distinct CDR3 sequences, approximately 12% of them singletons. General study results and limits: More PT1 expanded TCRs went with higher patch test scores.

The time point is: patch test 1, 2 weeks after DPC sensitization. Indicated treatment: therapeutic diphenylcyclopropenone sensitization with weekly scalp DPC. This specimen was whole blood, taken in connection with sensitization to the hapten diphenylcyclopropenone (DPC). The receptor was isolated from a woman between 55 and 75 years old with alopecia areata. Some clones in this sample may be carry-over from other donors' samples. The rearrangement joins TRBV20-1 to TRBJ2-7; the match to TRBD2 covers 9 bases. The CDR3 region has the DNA TGCAGTGCTAGACTGTCGGTAGCGGGGGCCTACGAGCAGTACTTC. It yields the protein CSARLSVAGAYEQYF.